Below are 27 T cell receptor beta chains sequenced from a single sample in a study of blood T cells in healthy people across ages. A second 7 to 11 cycle PCR used barcoded and J-beta primers. TCRdb fed the 5' RACE reads into MiXCR, producing one record per CDR3 protein. The table lists about 1.4 million distinct CDR3 sequences, roughly 60% of them singletons. Sample: blood. The source is a man between 18 and 29 years old in good health.

This clonotype was observed a handful of times. The V and J genes are TRBV4-2 and TRBJ1-2; the D is unclear. Trimming took off 3 bases at V and 7 bases at J, with 15 bases between the two ends. The CDR3 contains 14 residues. Per germline, CDR1 LGHNA and CDR2 YNFKEQ. This chain's CDR3 is CASSQEETVGGYTF. The CDR3 nucleotides read TGTGCCAGCAGCCAGGAAGAGACGGTCGGTGGCTACACCTTC.

Ten or more counts support this clonotype. This sequence joins TRBV29-1 and TRBJ2-1; 7 nucleotides line up with TRBD2. The germline gives CDR1 SQVTM, CDR2 ANQGSEA. V shed 4 bases, J shed 7 bases, and the junction held 10 bases outside the gene matches. This CDR3 contains 14 residues. CDR3 in DNA: TGCAGCGTTGGGGGCAGCGGGGTGCGAAATGAGCAGTTCTTC. Translated, it gives CSVGGSGVRNEQFF.

The chain has TRBV7-2 and TRBJ2-5, with a weak D call TRBD2 (6 bases). This CDR3 has 15 residues. The V end was cut by 4 bases, the J end by 3 bases, with 15 bases between. Germline CDR1 and CDR2: SGHTA and FQGNSA. CDR3 residues: CASSSKRTSKETQYF. The CDR3 DNA is TGTGCCAGCAGCTCCAAACGTACTAGCAAAGAGACCCAGTACTTC.

The chain combines TRBV6-6 with TRBJ2-3; D gene ambiguous. The CDR3 is 12 amino acids. In germline, CDR1 is MNHNY, CDR2 SVGAGI (reference sequence). Trimming shortened V by 2 bases and J by 6 bases, and 6 bases separated the two germline ends. The CDR3: CASSYMWDTQYF. CDR3 DNA: TGTGCCAGCAGTTACATGTGGGATACGCAGTATTTT.

There are many counts of this clonotype. This could be a read error, since a much larger clone is one nucleotide away. V usage is TRBV6-1 and J usage is TRBJ1-2; D is uncertain. V was cut by 6 bases and J by 5 bases, with 10 bases left in between. Germline lookup yields CDR1 MNHNS and CDR2 SASEGT. The CDR3 loop spans 12 amino acids. CDR3 in amino acids: CASRREAYGYTF. CDR3 in DNA: TGTGCCAGCAGAAGGGAGGCATATGGCTACACCTTC.

This sequence joins TRBV20-1 and TRBJ2-4; D not certain. V lost 6 bases and J lost 7, with 10 bases in between. The CDR3 runs to 11 residues. Germline loops: CDR1 DFQATT, CDR2 SNEGSKA (reference sequence). CDR3 amino acids: CSARTGNIQYF. CDR3 coding DNA: TGCAGTGCAAGGACCGGGAACATTCAGTACTTC.

This clonotype came up a few times. J is TRBJ1-4 and V is TRBV4-1, with D unclear. V was cut by 1 base and J by 0 bases, with 9 bases left in between. The CDR3 covers 16 residues. Germline-derived CDR1 and CDR2 are MGHRA and YSYEKL. CDR3 region: CASSQVSATTNEKLFF. The CDR3 DNA reads TGCGCCAGCAGCCAAGTTTCGGCAACAACTAATGAAAAACTGTTTTTT.

The J gene is TRBJ2-2, the V gene TRBV7-9; D gene ambiguous. CDR3 length: 16 amino acids. Germline loops: CDR1 SEHNR, CDR2 FQNEAQ (reference sequence). Trimming took 5 bases from V and 0 from J, leaving 13 bases between them. CDR3 nucleotide sequence: TGTGCCAGCAGCGCCCCCGCAGCCTCGAACACCGGGGAGCTGTTTTTT. Its protein product is CASSAPAASNTGELFF.

Concerning this clonotype: A single base separates this from a much larger clone, so it may be a read error. V is TRBV6-5 and J is TRBJ2-5, with 10 bases that match TRBD2. The tail of the sequence fits TRBJ2-7 better, so the J call may be wrong. This CDR3 is built from 14 residues. Germline V CDR1 and CDR2: MNHEY, SVGAGI. The CDR3, as DNA: TGTGCCAGCATGGGAGCGGGAGGGTGTAACGAGCAGTACTTC. The encoded protein is CASMGAGGCNEQYF.

This clonotype has ten or more counts. The chain recombines TRBV29-1 with TRBJ2-6, with D possibly called TRBD1 or TRBD2 (5 bases each). Per the germline V gene, CDR1 is SQVTM and CDR2 is ANQGSEA. The CDR3 contains 17 residues. The V gene lost 0 bases and the J gene lost 4 bases, with 16 bases spanning the gap. CDR3 in amino acids: CSVEDGGSESGANVLTF. The CDR3 DNA follows: TGCAGCGTTGAAGATGGGGGAAGCGAATCCGGGGCCAACGTCCTGACTTTC.

This clonotype was observed a handful of times. V usage is TRBV4-3 and J usage is TRBJ2-1; unclear D gene. The CDR3 has 18 amino acids. V gave up 1 base and J gave up 7 bases, with 23 bases separating them. Germline V lookup: CDR1 LGHNA, CDR2 YSLEER. CDR3 DNA: TGCGCCAGCAGCCAAGCCTCCCTCTCCGCGCTGGGTGGTAATGAGCAGTTCTTC. This encodes CASSQASLSALGGNEQFF.

The chain couples TRBV2 to TRBJ2-1; 8 bases agree with TRBD2. The ends lost 6 bases at V and 3 bases at J; junction bases unmatched: 10. The germline gives CDR1 SNHLY, CDR2 FYNNEI. The CDR3 is 16 residues long. The CDR3 spells CASSKGGAGVYNEQFF. The CDR3 nucleotides are TGTGCCAGCAGCAAAGGGGGAGCGGGAGTCTACAATGAGCAGTTCTTC.

In its sample, this clonotype was seen once. This chain uses TRBV30 with TRBJ2-5; TRBD2 is a possible D gene (5 bases). With the DNA end fitting TRBJ2-7 better, the J assignment may be wrong. CDR3 length: 14 residues. Germline lookup yields CDR1 GTSNPN and CDR2 SVGIG (reference sequence). The CDR3 here is CAWSMSSSAGEQYF. Here the CDR3 DNA reads TGTGCCTGGAGCATGTCGAGTAGTGCGGGCGAGCAGTACTTC.

The chain recombines TRBV7-2 with TRBJ2-2; D unclear. V shed 3 bases and J shed 6 bases, with 14 bases lying between them. CDR1 SGHTA and CDR2 FQGNSA come from the germline V gene. The CDR3 is 15 amino acids. The CDR3 region is CASSLSPLYSGELFF. CDR3 coding DNA: TGTGCCAGCAGCTTGTCTCCTTTGTACTCCGGGGAGCTGTTTTTT.

The rearrangement joins TRBV27 to TRBJ1-6; maybe TRBD1 (6 bases). Germline V gene data show CDR1 as MNHEY and CDR2 as SMNVEV (reference sequence). The V and J ends lost 7 bases and 7 bases respectively, with 14 bases between them. The CDR3 has 14 residues. The CDR3 nucleotides read TGTGCCAGCACCCATGGACAGTTAAATTCACCCCTCCACTTT. Its translation is CASTHGQLNSPLHF.

This clonotype appeared a few times. The chain has TRBV5-1 and TRBJ1-2; D possibly corresponds to TRBD1 (5 bases). Germline V gene lookup returns CDR1 SGHRS and CDR2 YFSETQ. The germline V and J ends were trimmed by 7 bases and 5 bases, with 9 bases remaining between them. The CDR3 consists of 11 residues. This chain's CDR3 is CASYGAYGYTF. In DNA form, the CDR3 reads TGCGCCAGCTACGGGGCTTATGGCTACACCTTC.

This clonotype was found a few times. The rearrangement joins TRBV20-1 to TRBJ2-5; 9 bases are a match to TRBD2. The CDR3 contains 13 residues. Germline trimming cut 1 base from V and 4 bases from J; bases unmatched to any gene: 1. CDR1 DFQATT and CDR2 SNEGSKA come from the germline V gene (reference sequence). The CDR3 DNA reads TGCAGTGCTAGAGTTAGCGGGAGAGAGACCCAGTACTTC. Residues: CSARVSGRETQYF.

The rearrangement links TRBV7-2 to TRBJ2-5; TRBD2 matches 11 bases. The V and J ends lost 5 bases and 3 bases, in that order; junction bases with no gene match: 5. The germline V gene encodes CDR1 SGHTA and CDR2 FQGNSA. The CDR3 sequence is 15 residues long. In nucleotides, the CDR3 is TGTGCCAGCAGCCCCCAGGGACTAGCGGAAGAGACCCAGTACTTC. It specifies CASSPQGLAEETQYF.

The genes are TRBV9 and TRBJ2-3; unclear D gene. The CDR3 is 17 residues long. Deletions cut 0 bases from V and 2 bases from J, with 16 bases between. Germline CDR1 and CDR2: SGDLS and YYNGEE. CDR3 region: CASSVVFPELDTDTQYF. CDR3 nucleotide sequence: TGTGCCAGCAGCGTAGTTTTTCCCGAATTAGACACAGATACGCAGTATTTT.

Concerning this clonotype itself: The junction departs from germline at one end; a sequencing error may be responsible. The rearrangement uses TRBV20-1 and TRBJ2-4; D might be TRBD2 (5 bases). The end of the DNA aligns better with TRBJ2-7, so the J call may be wrong. The CDR3 runs 13 residues. Germline V gene sequence: CDR1 DFQATT, CDR2 SNEGSKA (reference sequence). For the CDR3, the DNA is TGCAGTGTTAGACGTCCCGCGGGCTACGAGCAGTACTTC. Translated, it gives CSVRRPAGYEQYF.

The chain joins TRBV7-9 to TRBJ1-6; D might be TRBD1 (5 bases). Germline loops: CDR1 SEHNR, CDR2 FQNEAQ (reference sequence). There are 16 residues in the CDR3. Trimming left V 1 base short and J 4 bases short, with 11 bases between. The CDR3 DNA reads TGTGCCAGCAGCTTAGAGGGACGGATGTATAATTCACCCCTCCACTTT. Residues: CASSLEGRMYNSPLHF. Full variable domain (missing parts from reference TRBV7-9 and TRBJ1-6): DTGVSQNPRHKITKRGQNVTFRCDPISEHNRLYWYRQTLGQGPEFLTYFQNEAQLEKSRLLSDRFSAERPKGSFSTLEIQRTEQGDSAMYLCASSLEGRMYNSPLHFGNGTRLTVT.

The V gene is TRBV4-1, the J gene TRBJ1-4; no definite D call. CDR1 and CDR2 from the germline V gene are MGHRA and YSYEKL. CDR3 size: 16 residues. Trimming removed 0 bases at V and 8 bases at J, with 16 bases between. CDR3 amino acids: CASSQDLGGIEEKLFF. DNA for the CDR3: TGCGCCAGCAGCCAAGATCTCGGTGGTATCGAGGAAAAACTGTTTTTT.

Notes on this clonotype: A junction end diverges from the germline sequence, so it may reflect a read error. The V and J genes are TRBV15 and TRBJ1-5; D gene ambiguous. This CDR3 spans 12 amino acids. Germline-derived CDR1 and CDR2 are LNHNV and YYDKDF (reference sequence). This CDR3 reads CATGRSNQPQHF. Written as DNA, the CDR3 is TGTGCCACCGGCAGATCAAATCAGCCCCAGCATTTT.

The chain combines TRBV14 with TRBJ2-3, with 16 bases matching TRBD2. Germline CDR1 reads SGHDN; CDR2 reads FVKESK. This CDR3 has 18 residues. The V and J ends lost 4 bases and 4 bases, in that order; junction bases with no gene match: 8. The CDR3 region has the DNA TGTGCCAGCAGCCCCGGGACTAGCGGGGGGGCTGCCCCAGATACGCAGTATTTT. The encoded protein is CASSPGTSGGAAPDTQYF.

The chain joins TRBV20-1 to TRBJ2-1; D is uncertain. The CDR3 covers 13 residues. With 8 bases removed from V and 5 bases from J, the gap between germline ends came to 16 bases. The germline V gene has CDR1 DFQATT and CDR2 SNEGSKA (reference sequence). The DNA of the CDR3 is TGCAGTATTTACGGGCACCCTGACAATGAGCAGTTCTTC. Protein: CSIYGHPDNEQFF.

This clonotype was counted between two and nine times. The V and J genes are TRBV6-2 or TRBV6-3 and TRBJ1-1, with 7 bases matching TRBD1. The CDR3 is 14 amino acids. Germline CDR1 MNHEY, CDR2 SVGEGT. The V and J ends lost 6 bases and 1 base, in that order; junction bases with no gene match: 5. CDR3 residues: CASRLTGRNTEAFF. The CDR3 DNA is TGTGCCAGCAGACTGACAGGGCGGAACACTGAAGCTTTCTTT.

A note on this clonotype: One end of the junction does not line up with germline, which may come from a read error. The chain uses TRBV7-7 and TRBJ2-5; 7 bases map to TRBD2. Germline V gives CDR1 SSHAT, CDR2 FNYEAQ (reference sequence). This CDR3 spans 13 amino acids. CDR3 amino acids: CASSPMSREAQYF. CDR3 bases: TGTGCTAGCAGCCCTATGTCCCGGGAGGCCCAGTACTTC. Supplemented by reference TRBV7-7 and TRBJ2-5, the full variable domain reads GAGVSQSPRYKVTKRGQDVTLRCDPISSHATLYWYQQALGQGPEFLTYFNYEAQPDKSGLPSDRFSAERPEGSISTLTIQRTEQRDSAMYRCASSPMSREAQYFGPGTRLLVL.